This T cell receptor beta chain was recovered during a study of blood T cells in healthy people across ages. In this sample, this clonotype turned up a few times. What it binds is not known. Alongside a J-beta primer mix, a sample-barcoded 5' primer served in a second PCR lasting about 7 to 12 cycles. TCRdb analysed the 5' RACE reads with MiXCR anew, one entry per CDR3 protein. The sample carries approximately 730,000 distinct CDR3 sequences, around 46% recorded once. The study drew donors from healthy Caucasian individuals in Russia aged 6 to 90. Overall study findings and caveats: It was held that diversity estimates obtained from one million T cells represented underestimates.

The CDR3 has 13 amino acids. Trimming took 0 bases from V and 6 from J; bases not matched to a gene: 0. Germline loops: CDR1 SGHTA, CDR2 FQGNSA. Sequenced: blood. The gene calls are TRBV7-2 and TRBJ2-3; TRBD1 matches at 7 bases. The sequence was collected from an older woman in good health. CDR3 DNA: TGTGCCAGCAGCTTAGCACAGGGGGATACGCAGTATTTT. It yields the protein CASSLAQGDTQYF.